The 31 T cell receptor beta chains below come from one sample, sequenced in a study of T cells in Graves' hyperthyroidism and ophthalmopathy. TCR beta CDR3 regions were amplified from RNA. First-round RT-PCR with HTBI primers amplified the TCR CDR3 region. TCRdb passed the multiplex PCR reads through MiXCR, listing each CDR3 protein once. This sample carries 300,000 to 450,000 distinct CDR3 sequences, around a sixth of them seen once, and the ten largest clones take about 30%. The sample taken for sequencing was blood. The receptors derive from a woman younger than 30 with Graves' hyperthyroidism that later progressed to Graves' ophthalmopathy.

This clonotype was seen repeatedly, ten times or more. The chain links TRBV27 to TRBJ2-1; D perhaps matches TRBD2 (5 bases). The V gene lost 4 bases and the J gene lost 0 bases, with 13 bases spanning the gap. The length of the CDR3 is 16 residues. Per the germline V gene, CDR1 is MNHEY and CDR2 is SMNVEV (reference sequence). Written as DNA, the CDR3 is TGTGCCAGCAGTTCCGGGATGCTGAGCTCCTACAATGAGCAGTTCTTC. This sequence encodes CASSSGMLSSYNEQFF.

This clonotype appeared a few times. For the CDR3, the DNA is TGTGCCAGCAGGCCCACTTATCGGGGAAGGGCGCAGTATTTT. Translating it yields CASRPTYRGRAQYF. The genes are TRBV11-2 and TRBJ2-3, with D maybe TRBD2 (5 bases). CDR1 is SGHAT and CDR2 is FQNNGV in the germline V gene. The CDR3 has 14 residues. Trimming cost V 6 bases and J 10 bases, with 20 bases left between them.

The sample holds many counts of this clonotype. J is TRBJ1-1 and V is TRBV19; the D gene is possibly TRBD1 (6 bases). CDR3 size: 15 residues. Germline V gives CDR1 LNHDA, CDR2 SQIVND (reference sequence). V gave up 2 bases and J gave up 0 bases, with 10 bases separating them. The CDR3 sequence is CASSITGHVNTEAFF. CDR3 bases: TGTGCCAGTAGTATAACGGGACATGTGAACACTGAAGCTTTCTTT. Based on the CDR3 plus reference TRBV19 and TRBJ1-1, the full variable domain is DGGITQSPKYLFRKEGQNVTLSCEQNLNHDAMYWYRQDPGQGLRLIYYSQIVNDFQKGDIAEGYSVSREKKESFPLTVTSAQKNPTAFYLCASSITGHVNTEAFFGQGTRLTVV.

J is TRBJ2-1 and V is TRBV12-5, with 8 bases aligning to TRBD1. Germline values: CDR1 LGHNT, CDR2 FRNRAP. The V segment lost 6 bases and the J segment 10 bases; nucleotides outside the gene matches: 5. The CDR3 length is 12 residues. Written as DNA, the CDR3 is TGTGCTAGTGGACAGGGGGTCCTAGAGCAGTTCTTC. Translating it yields CASGQGVLEQFF.

This clonotype occurred many times. The CDR3 loop reads CSAPASWGYQETQYF. The CDR3 bases are TGCAGTGCCCCCGCCAGCTGGGGGTACCAAGAGACCCAGTACTTC. The chain is built from TRBV20-1 and TRBJ2-5; D possibly uses TRBD1 or TRBD2 (5 bases each). This CDR3 is built from 15 residues. From germline, CDR1 is DFQATT and CDR2 SNEGSKA (reference sequence). Trimming pared 6 bases from V and 0 bases from J, leaving 17 bases between.

This clonotype showed up many times. This chain connects TRBV28 to TRBJ2-7, with 11 bases identical to TRBD2. CDR3 length: 13 amino acids. In germline, CDR1 is MDHEN, CDR2 SYDVKM. The V segment lost 9 bases and the J segment 3 bases; nucleotides outside the gene matches: 4. The CDR3 here is CASRLAGIYEQYF. CDR3 bases: TGTGCCAGTCGACTAGCGGGGATCTACGAGCAGTACTTC.

The chain uses TRBV6-1 and TRBJ1-1; D not resolved. The germline V and J ends were trimmed by 7 bases and 10 bases, with 22 bases remaining between them. The CDR3 is 14 amino acids. Germline CDR1 is MNHNS and CDR2 is SASEGT. CDR3 DNA sequence: TGTGCCAGCATCCTGACCTCCTGGGAGGGTGGAGCTTTCTTT. Protein: CASILTSWEGGAFF.

This clonotype was recorded many times. The chain is built from TRBV5-5 and TRBJ2-5; 11 bases match TRBD2. The V gene's germline CDR1 is SGHKS and CDR2 YYEKEE (reference sequence). This CDR3 is 15 amino acids long. The V segment lost 4 bases and the J segment 3 bases; nucleotides outside the gene matches: 5. CDR3: CASSPKLAGEETQYF. CDR3 DNA sequence: TGTGCCAGCAGCCCTAAACTAGCGGGAGAAGAGACCCAGTACTTC. The complete variable domain, with remaining parts taken from reference TRBV5-5 and TRBJ2-5, reads DAGVTQSPTHLIKTRGQQVTLRCSPISGHKSVSWYQQVLGQGPQFIFQYYEKEERGRGNFPDRFSARQFPNYSSELNVNALLLGDSALYLCASSPKLAGEETQYFGPGTRLLVL.

This clonotype was detected a few times. This sequence joins TRBV7-9 and TRBJ2-2, with TRBD2 identical over 8 bases. Looked up from germline, CDR1 is SEHNR and CDR2 is FQNEAQ (reference sequence). The CDR3 covers 16 residues. The J segment lost 2 bases and the V segment lost 4 bases, leaving 6 bases of the junction unmatched. The CDR3 loop is CASSSERGGNTGELFF. The CDR3 bases are TGTGCCAGCAGCTCCGAACGGGGGGGAAACACCGGGGAGCTGTTTTTT.

The rearrangement uses TRBV7-9 and TRBJ1-3; D may be TRBD1 (5 bases). The CDR3 is made up of 14 amino acids. Germline V gene sequence: CDR1 SEHNR, CDR2 FQNEAQ (reference sequence). Trimming shortened V by 5 bases and J by 0 bases, and 8 bases separated the two germline ends. CDR3 sequence reads: CASSLDISGNTIYF. CDR3 bases: TGTGCCAGCAGCCTGGACATCTCTGGAAACACCATATATTTT.

Note on this clonotype: A much larger clone is a single base away; this may be a read error. The rearrangement uses TRBV27 and TRBJ1-6; no firm D call. The CDR3 contains 18 residues. Germline assignment: CDR1 MNHEY and CDR2 SMNVEV (reference sequence). In nucleotides, the CDR3 is TGTGCCAGCACTTCCCTCTTTTACGGAGACTTCTATGATTCACCCCTCCACTTT. Translation gives CASTSLFYGDFYDSPLHF.

In its sample, this clonotype was seen a few times. V gene TRBV6-2 or TRBV6-3 combines with J gene TRBJ1-6, with unresolved D. The germline V and J ends were trimmed by 2 bases and 0 bases, with 8 bases remaining between them. The CDR3 is 16 residues long. Germline V gene data show CDR1 as MNHEY and CDR2 as SVGEGT. In DNA form, the CDR3 reads TGTGCCAGCAGTTACCTCGGGAGCTCCTATAATTCACCCCTCCACTTT. As protein: CASSYLGSSYNSPLHF.

In its sample, this clonotype was seen many times. This CDR3 reads CASSLYRDSNQPQHF. As DNA, the CDR3 is TGTGCCAGCAGCTTATACAGGGATAGCAATCAGCCCCAGCATTTT. V is TRBV7-2 and J is TRBJ1-5; possibly TRBD1 for D (6 bases). Trimming removed 2 bases from V and 0 bases from J, with 8 bases in between. The length of the CDR3 is 15 residues. Germline V CDR1 and CDR2: SGHTA, FQGNSA.

Note on this clonotype: Because the CDR3 is missing its conserved closing phenylalanine or tryptophan, this is likely a read error. The gene calls are TRBV11-2 and TRBJ2-2, with 7 bases identical to TRBD2. V shed 5 bases and J 7 bases; nucleotides not matched to a gene: 13. This CDR3 has 16 residues. Looked up from germline, CDR1 is SGHAT and CDR2 is FQNNGV. CDR3 amino acids: CASSQDSGLEGGELFL. CDR3 DNA sequence: TGTGCCAGCAGCCAAGATAGTGGACTAGAGGGCGGGGAGCTGTTTCTT.

This clonotype has at least ten counts. The CDR3 spells CSAARPGTLGSYEQYF. The CDR3 region has the DNA TGCAGTGCGGCAAGACCCGGGACACTCGGCTCCTACGAGCAGTACTTC. The chain employs TRBV20-1 and TRBJ2-7, with D possibly being TRBD1 (6 bases). With 6 bases removed from V and 0 bases from J, the gap between germline ends came to 21 bases. Germline loops: CDR1 DFQATT, CDR2 SNEGSKA (reference sequence). This CDR3 is 16 amino acids long.

On this clonotype itself: This may be a read error, as it is one base from a much larger clone. The rearrangement uses TRBV28 and TRBJ1-1, with D perhaps TRBD1 (5 bases). The CDR3 length is 14 residues. Germline V gives CDR1 MDHEN, CDR2 SYDVKM. This chain's CDR3 is CAGSLRSGLPEAFF. The CDR3 nucleotides read TGTGCCGGCAGTTTAAGATCAGGGTTGCCTGAAGCTTTCTTT.

This chain links TRBV20-1 with TRBJ2-4, with TRBD2 identical over 8 bases. V was pared by 4 bases and J by 6 bases, with 8 bases of the junction left unmatched. Germline CDR1 is DFQATT and CDR2 is SNEGSKA (reference sequence). The CDR3 is 14 residues long. CDR3 loop: CSAILGTRGNIQYF. CDR3 sequence (DNA): TGCAGTGCTATACTAGGGACTAGGGGAAACATTCAGTACTTC.

This clonotype was counted at least ten times. The rearrangement joins TRBV11-2 to TRBJ2-6; 9 bases match TRBD1. V gave up 1 base and J gave up 0 bases; unmatched junction bases: 7. The CDR3 is 19 amino acids. Looked up from germline, CDR1 is SGHAT and CDR2 is FQNNGV. Here the CDR3 reads CASSLGRTGASSGANVLTF. In nucleotides, the CDR3 is TGTGCCAGCAGCTTAGGACGGACAGGGGCCAGCTCTGGGGCCAACGTCCTGACTTTC.

This clonotype was recorded many times. V and J are TRBV28 and TRBJ2-3; maybe TRBD2 (6 bases). This CDR3 is 15 amino acids long. V was trimmed by 6 bases and J by 6 bases, leaving 19 bases between them. Germline V gene sequence: CDR1 MDHEN, CDR2 SYDVKM. The CDR3 spells CASRPSLALGDTQYF. The CDR3 DNA reads as TGTGCCAGCAGACCCTCACTAGCCCTGGGTGATACGCAGTATTTT.

This clonotype was observed at least ten times. V is TRBV7-2 and J is TRBJ2-1; no definite D call. The germline V gene has CDR1 SGHTA and CDR2 FQGNSA. Trimming took 8 bases from V and 0 from J, leaving 14 bases between them. The CDR3 spans 15 residues. As DNA, the CDR3 is TGTGCCAGCTCCGGTACGGATAGCTCCTACAATGAGCAGTTCTTC. Translated: CASSGTDSSYNEQFF.

This clonotype came up a few times. The rearrangement links TRBV10-2 to TRBJ1-2; 8 nucleotides line up with TRBD1. The CDR3 runs 15 residues. Germline loops: CDR1 WSHSY, CDR2 SAAADI. Trimming cost V 6 bases and J 2 bases; bases outside gene matches: 8. The CDR3 region is CASSETGVPNYGYTF. In DNA form, the CDR3 reads TGCGCCAGCAGCGAGACAGGGGTACCCAACTATGGCTACACCTTC.

This clonotype was counted many times. The chain combines TRBV20-1 with TRBJ1-1; TRBD1 might be the D (6 bases). From germline, CDR1 is DFQATT and CDR2 SNEGSKA (reference sequence). Trimming removed 4 bases at V and 7 bases at J, with 19 bases between. The CDR3 length is 14 residues. This CDR3 is CSANRDNTPLEAFF. For the CDR3, the DNA is TGCAGTGCTAACAGGGATAACACTCCCCTTGAAGCTTTCTTT.

This sequence joins TRBV4-3 and TRBJ2-3; D gene unclear. The CDR3 runs 17 residues. V was cut by 1 base and J by 0 bases, with 14 bases left in between. CDR1 is LGHNA and CDR2 is YSLEER in the germline V gene. CDR3 sequence reads: CASSQVLGWGSTDTQYF. The CDR3 region has the DNA TGCGCCAGCAGCCAAGTCCTCGGTTGGGGTAGCACAGATACGCAGTATTTT.

This clonotype has a count of ten or more. The gene calls are TRBV6-1 and TRBJ2-3; the D gene is possibly TRBD2 (6 bases). The V gene lost 4 bases and the J gene lost 2 bases, with 22 bases spanning the gap. This CDR3 comprises 18 residues. Germline CDR1 and CDR2: MNHNS and SASEGT. The CDR3 spells CASSVRTPERALTDTQYF. CDR3 bases: TGTGCCAGCAGTGTAAGGACCCCAGAGCGGGCACTCACAGATACGCAGTATTTT.

This clonotype appeared many times. This chain connects TRBV2 to TRBJ2-7, with 10 bases lining up with TRBD2. J gave up 5 bases and V 4 bases, and 5 bases lay outside the gene matches. The CDR3 spans 14 residues. Germline lookup yields CDR1 SNHLY and CDR2 FYNNEI. CDR3 nucleotide sequence: TGTGCCAGCAGTGTAGCTAGCGGGAGCGACGAGCAGTACTTC. Residues: CASSVASGSDEQYF.

Ten or more counts support this clonotype. The chain is built from TRBV6-1 and TRBJ1-2; 8 nucleotides align to TRBD1. Germline assignment: CDR1 MNHNS and CDR2 SASEGT. Germline trimming cut 5 bases from V and 0 bases from J; bases unmatched to any gene: 8. The CDR3 spans 16 residues. The chain's CDR3 is CASSNQGARSNYGYTF. Here the CDR3 DNA reads TGTGCCAGCAGTAATCAGGGGGCCCGATCTAACTATGGCTACACCTTC.

This clonotype was recorded many times. This chain connects TRBV14 to TRBJ2-1; 7 bases are a match to TRBD2. With V trimmed by 4 bases and J by 0 bases, 6 bases remained unmatched. Germline V CDR1 and CDR2: SGHDN, FVKESK. The CDR3 consists of 16 residues. The CDR3 bases are TGTGCCAGCAGCCGAACTAGCGATAGCTCCTACAATGAGCAGTTCTTC. Amino acid sequence: CASSRTSDSSYNEQFF.

The sample holds many counts of this clonotype. The chain employs TRBV10-3 and TRBJ2-1; 9 bases fit TRBD2. Germline assignment: CDR1 ENHRY and CDR2 SYGVKD. The CDR3 covers 17 residues. With V trimmed by 7 bases and J by 2 bases, 12 bases remained unmatched. Here the CDR3 reads CAIKPRAREGTYNEQFF. The CDR3 DNA sequence: TGTGCCATCAAGCCCCGGGCGCGGGAGGGCACCTACAATGAGCAGTTCTTC.

Notes on this clonotype: A much larger clone is a single base away; this may be a read error. The V call is TRBV28, the J call TRBJ1-1; 8 bases line up with TRBD1. Per germline, CDR1 MDHEN and CDR2 SYDVKM. This CDR3 is built from 13 residues. CDR3 DNA: TGTGTCAGCAGTCGACCGGACAGGGCGGAAGCTTTCTTT. Protein: CVSSRPDRAEAFF.

A few counts support this clonotype. J is TRBJ2-2 and V is TRBV6-1, with 12 bases aligning to TRBD2. J was trimmed by 8 bases and V by 2 bases; bases with no gene match: 6. Looked up from germline, CDR1 is MNHNS and CDR2 is SASEGT. The CDR3 totals 16 residues. The CDR3 loop is CASSELAGGPKGELFF. The CDR3 nucleotides are TGTGCCAGCAGTGAACTAGCGGGAGGGCCTAAAGGGGAGCTGTTTTTT.

Concerning this clonotype: The conserved closing phenylalanine or tryptophan is absent in this CDR3, likely reflecting a read error. The genes are TRBV20-1 and TRBJ2-1; 7 bases are shared with TRBD2. Trimming at V came to 6 bases and at J to 0 bases, leaving 11 bases not matched to a gene. Germline lookup yields CDR1 DFQATT and CDR2 SNEGSKA (reference sequence). CDR3 length: 16 amino acids. CDR3 sequence: CSAGPSSGSSYNEQFS. The CDR3 DNA sequence: TGCAGTGCAGGACCATCTAGCGGTAGCTCCTACAATGAGCAGTTCTCC.